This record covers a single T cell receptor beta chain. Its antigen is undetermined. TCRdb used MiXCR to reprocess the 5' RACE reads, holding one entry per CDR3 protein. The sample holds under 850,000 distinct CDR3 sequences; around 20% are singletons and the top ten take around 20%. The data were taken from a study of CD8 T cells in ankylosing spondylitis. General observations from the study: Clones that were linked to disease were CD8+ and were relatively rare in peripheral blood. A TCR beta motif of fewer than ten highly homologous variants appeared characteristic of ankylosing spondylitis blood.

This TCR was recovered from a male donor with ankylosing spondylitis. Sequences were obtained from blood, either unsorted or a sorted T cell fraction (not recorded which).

The chain's CDR3 is CASSLGQTAPETQYF. The CDR3 DNA is TGCGCCAGCAGCCTGGGACAGACAGCTCCAGAGACCCAGTACTTC. This sequence joins TRBV5-1 and TRBJ2-5, with 7 nucleotides matching TRBD1. Per germline, CDR1 SGHRS and CDR2 YFSETQ. The junction had 10 bases not matched to a gene; V was cut back by 4 bases and J by 4 bases. CDR3 length: 15 amino acids.